The rows below give T cell receptor beta chains drawn from one sample of a study of T cell responses to AZD1222 COVID-19 vaccine. Clones were read by immunoSEQ multiplex PCR, and TCRdb kept only the in-frame ones, dropping some. The sample lists 100,000 to 150,000 clones, 88% occurring once. Sequencing was performed on peripheral blood, taken on day 0 of AZD1222 vaccination. The receptors were gathered from an adult in good health. CDR3s include the opening cysteine and the closing phenylalanine or tryptophan. The D gene is left open where the match is weak. Clone size is shown for a subset of rows, as once, few, many or a class of expanded clone.

TRBV7-2,NA,NA,TRBJ2-1,TGTGCCAGCAGCTCGGTTGGGGGTGAGCAGTTCTTC,CASSSVGGEQFF
TRBV20-1,NA,NA,TRBJ2-7,TGCAGTGCTAGAGCAGACTACGAGCAGTACTTC,CSARADYEQYF
TRBV28,NA,NA,TRBJ2-3,TGTGCCAGCAGTCTAGTCACAGATACGCAGTATTTT,CASSLVTDTQYF
TRBV5-1,TRBD1,NA,TRBJ2-1,TGCGCCAGCAGCTTGGACGAAGGGACAGACAATGAGCAGTTCTTC,CASSLDEGTDNEQFF
TRBV9,NA,NA,TRBJ1-5,TGTGCCAGCGCCCGGGACCATAGCAATCAGCCCCAGCATTTT,CASARDHSNQPQHF
TRBV6-5,NA,NA,TRBJ2-7,TGTGCCAGCAGTTCGTCCGCTGGGAGCTCCTACGAGCAGTACTTC,CASSSSAGSSYEQYF
TRBV7-9,TRBD1,once,TRBJ1-4,TGTGCCAGCAGCTGGACAGGTTCCGCAACTAATGAAAAACTGTTTTTT,CASSWTGSATNEKLFF
TRBV5-4,NA,NA,TRBJ1-4,TGTGCCAGCAGCCTGGACGGGAATGATGAAAAACTGTTTTTT,CASSLDGNDEKLFF
TRBV6-5,TRBD1,NA,TRBJ1-2,TGTGCCAGCAGTACTGGACAGGGAGCTAACTATGGCTACACCTTC,CASSTGQGANYGYTF
TRBV7-2,NA,NA,TRBJ1-5,TGTGCCAGCAGCTTAGACGAGCGGGGTCCCCAGCATTTT,CASSLDERGPQHF
TRBV7-9,NA,NA,TRBJ2-1,TGTGCCAGCTGTTGGGGGAGCAATGAGCAGTTCTTC,CASCWGSNEQFF
TRBV29-1,TRBD1,NA,TRBJ1-1,TGCAGCGTGGCCAGACAGGGAAACACTGAAGCTTTCTTT,CSVARQGNTEAFF
TRBV5-1,TRBD2,NA,TRBJ2-1,TGCGCCAGCAGCTTGCGAGCGGGGGGCTCCAATGAGCAGTTCTTC,CASSLRAGGSNEQFF
TRBV20-1,NA,once,TRBJ2-1,TGCAGCGCAGGGGACGTGGATGAGCAGTTCTTC,CSAGDVDEQFF
TRBV20-1,TRBD1,NA,TRBJ2-4,TGCAGTAAACGACAGGGGAACATTCAGTACTTC,CSKRQGNIQYF
TRBV7-2,TRBD1,NA,TRBJ1-1,TGTGCCAGCAGCTTAGATCCAGGGGGCTTCACTGAAGCTTTCTTT,CASSLDPGGFTEAFF
TRBV18,TRBD1,NA,TRBJ1-6,TGTGCCAGCTCACCACCCACAGGGGGGAATTCACCCCTCCACTTT,CASSPPTGGNSPLHF
TRBV29-1,NA,NA,TRBJ2-7,TGCAGCGTTGTATGGTCCGGGGGTATCTACGAGCAGTACTTC,CSVVWSGGIYEQYF
TRBV4-2,NA,NA,TRBJ2-2,TGTGCCAGCAGCCCCAAGAACACCGGGGAGCTGTTTTTT,CASSPKNTGELFF
TRBV7-2,NA,NA,TRBJ2-1,TGTGCCAGCACCCCTTCGGGAAACTCCTACAATGAGCAGTTCTTC,CASTPSGNSYNEQFF
TRBV15,TRBD2,NA,TRBJ2-2,TGTGCCACCAGCAGAGTCGGGGGGGCCTACACCGGGGAGCTGTTTTTT,CATSRVGGAYTGELFF
TRBV5-1,NA,few,TRBJ2-7,TGCGCCAGCAGCGCCCGGGACCCCTACGAGCAGTACTTC,CASSARDPYEQYF
TRBV9,NA,NA,TRBJ2-2,TGTGCCAGCAGCGCCACTAGCTTCACCACCGGGGAGCTGTTTTTT,CASSATSFTTGELFF
TRBV5-1,TRBD1,NA,TRBJ1-2,TGCGCCAGCAGCCTGGGACAGGGGGCTGCAAATGGCTACACCTTC,CASSLGQGAANGYTF
TRBV5-1,TRBD1,NA,TRBJ1-1,TGCGCCAGCAGCGAGGGACAGGCGGGGACTGAAGCTTTCTTT,CASSEGQAGTEAFF
TRBV7-9,NA,NA,TRBJ1-5,TGTGCCAGCAGCTCGGGACCTCTTCTCAATCAGCCCCAGCATTTT,CASSSGPLLNQPQHF
TRBV11-2,NA,NA,TRBJ2-7,TGTGCCAGCAGCTCAAGGAGGGCCCTGGAGCAGTACTTC,CASSSRRALEQYF
TRBV7-7,NA,NA,TRBJ2-7,TGTGCCAGCAGCTCAGACGGGGGAGAGCAGTACTTC,CASSSDGGEQYF
TRBV2,NA,NA,TRBJ1-2,TGTGCCAGCAGGGGGCAGGGGAGCTATGGCTACACCTTC,CASRGQGSYGYTF
TRBV29-1,TRBD1,NA,TRBJ2-5,TGCAGCGTGGGACAGGGGATCCCAGAGACCCAGTACTTC,CSVGQGIPETQYF
TRBV6-5,TRBD1,NA,TRBJ2-7,TGTGCCAGCAGTTACCAAGGGGACAGTTCCGAGCAGTACTTC,CASSYQGDSSEQYF
TRBV19,NA,NA,TRBJ2-5,TGTGCCAGTTCCCCGGGCTGGCGCGCCAACGCAGAGACCCAGTACTTC,CASSPGWRANAETQYF
TRBV11-2,TRBD1,few,TRBJ1-3,TGTGCCAGCAGACGTGCATTTCGACAGGGAGGAAACACCATATATTTT,CASRRAFRQGGNTIYF
TRBV19,NA,NA,TRBJ2-3,TGTGCCAGTAGCCAAGGCAGGAGAGGGGGCACAGATACGCAGTATTTT,CASSQGRRGGTDTQYF
TRBV5-6,NA,once,TRBJ1-6,TGTGCCAGCAGCTTGGTCGGGGACATTAATTCACCCCTCCACTTT,CASSLVGDINSPLHF
TRBV19,TRBD1,NA,TRBJ1-1,TGTGCCAGTAGTAGAGGGACAGACACTGAAGCTTTCTTT,CASSRGTDTEAFF
TRBV6-5,NA,NA,TRBJ1-5,TGTGCCAGCAGTTACAGGTTAGGGCAGCCCCAGCATTTT,CASSYRLGQPQHF
TRBV19,TRBD1,NA,TRBJ1-5,TGTGCCAGTAGTGCTACAGGGGGAAGCAATCAGCCCCAGCATTTT,CASSATGGSNQPQHF
TRBV18,TRBD2,NA,TRBJ2-1,TGTGCCAGCTCACCCCGGACTAGCGGGGGGGCATACAATGAGCAGTTCTTC,CASSPRTSGGAYNEQFF
TRBV4-1,NA,NA,TRBJ2-7,TGCGCCAGCAGCCCTCAGGGCTTCGCCTACGAGCAGTACTTC,CASSPQGFAYEQYF
TRBV29-1,TRBD1,NA,TRBJ1-6,TGCAGCGTTCAATTCTCTGACAGGGGGCTGAGTAATTCACCCCTCCACTTT,CSVQFSDRGLSNSPLHF
TRBV6-2/TRBV6-3,NA,NA,TRBJ1-2,TGTGCCAGCAGTTACTCTTGGGAACCCTATGGCTACACCTTC,CASSYSWEPYGYTF
TRBV19,TRBD2,NA,TRBJ2-5,TGTGCCAGCGGCCCGGGACTAGCGGAGACCCAGTACTTC,CASGPGLAETQYF
TRBV7-2,NA,NA,TRBJ2-2,TGTGCCAGCAGCAACGGGGCCACCGGGGAGCTGTTTTTT,CASSNGATGELFF
TRBV11-2,NA,NA,TRBJ2-7,TGTGCCAGCAGGGAGACTAGTACCTACGAGCAGTACTTC,CASRETSTYEQYF
TRBV11-2,TRBD1,NA,TRBJ2-1,TGTGCCAGCACCATCGGACAGGTCCACAATGAGCAGTTCTTC,CASTIGQVHNEQFF
TRBV7-2,NA,NA,TRBJ2-1,TGTGCCAGCAGCCCGTTTACGGGGGCCACCTACAATGAGCAGTTCTTC,CASSPFTGATYNEQFF
TRBV5-1,TRBD2,NA,TRBJ2-7,TGCGCCAGCAGCTCAGGGACTAGCGGGGGGGCCTCCCCAACGTCCTACGAGCAGTACTTC,CASSSGTSGGASPTSYEQYF
TRBV11-2,NA,NA,TRBJ2-7,TGTGCCAGCAGCCCCGCTTGGGACGGGCTCTCCTACGAGCAGTACTTC,CASSPAWDGLSYEQYF
TRBV5-4,NA,NA,TRBJ2-1,TGTGCCAGCAGCTTAACAGGGTCTTACAATGAGCAGTTCTTC,CASSLTGSYNEQFF
TRBV7-8,TRBD2,NA,TRBJ2-1,TGTGCCAGCAGCTCGTTAGCGGGAGTAGGCTACAATGAGCAGTTCTTC,CASSSLAGVGYNEQFF
TRBV9,TRBD2,once,TRBJ2-7,TGTGCCAGCAGCCCCAGTACTAGCGCCGTCTACGAGCAGTACTTC,CASSPSTSAVYEQYF